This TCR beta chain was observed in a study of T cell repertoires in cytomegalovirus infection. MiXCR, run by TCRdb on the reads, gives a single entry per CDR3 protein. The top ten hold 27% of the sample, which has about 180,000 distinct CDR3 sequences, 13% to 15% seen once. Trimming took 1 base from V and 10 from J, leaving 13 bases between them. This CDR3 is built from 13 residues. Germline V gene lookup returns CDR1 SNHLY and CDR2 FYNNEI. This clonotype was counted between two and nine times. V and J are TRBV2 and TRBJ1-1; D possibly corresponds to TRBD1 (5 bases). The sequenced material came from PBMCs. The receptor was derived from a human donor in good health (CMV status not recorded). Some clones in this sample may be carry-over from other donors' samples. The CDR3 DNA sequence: TGTGCCAGCAGTGAAGATAGCGGGGGGAGAGCTTTCTTT. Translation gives CASSEDSGGRAFF. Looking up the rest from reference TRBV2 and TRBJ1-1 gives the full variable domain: EPEVTQTPSHQVTQMGQEVILRCVPISNHLYFYWYRQILGQKVEFLVSFYNNEISEKSEIFDDQFSVERPDGSNFTLKIRSTKLEDSAMYFCASSEDSGGRAFFGQGTRLTVV.